The 29 T cell receptor beta chains presented below share a single source sample, sequenced in a study of T cells in women clearing cervical HPV infection. The method was immunoSEQ multiplex PCR; TCRdb's version includes in-frame clones alone and lacks a portion of them. In total, the table holds 40,000 or so clones. The sequenced sample was blood buffy coat. These TCRs come from a woman aged 18-69 years with a cervical HPV16 infection that either progressed to CIN3+ or cleared (not recorded which).

On this clone itself: Coverage ceases 3 residues before the CDR3 finishes, and the germline J gene fills in the end. The chain joins TRBV20-1 to TRBJ2-7; D is possibly TRBD1 (6 bases). The CDR3 extends over 12 amino acids. The V gene's germline CDR1 is DFQATT and CDR2 SNEGSKA (reference sequence). The V and J ends lost 6 bases and 4 bases respectively, with 13 bases between them. The CDR3 sequence: CSAQGYPYEQYF. The part of the CDR3 DNA that was read is TGCAGTGCCCAGGGGTACCCGTACGAG.

Details on this clone: The CDR3 end lies 3 residues beyond the end of the read and is filled in from the germline J gene. The chain couples TRBV13 to TRBJ1-1; a possible D gene is TRBD1 (6 bases). The length of the CDR3 is 12 residues. Trimming removed 8 bases at V and 4 bases at J, with 11 bases between. Germline V gene lookup returns CDR1 PRHDT and CDR2 FYEKMQ (reference sequence). The covered CDR3 bases are TGTGCCAGCCCAGGGGTTAGCACTGAA. Its translation is CASPGVSTE. The CDR3, in full, reads CASPGVSTEAFF.

Details on this clone: The read terminates 3 residues before the CDR3 end, so the remaining end is supplied by the germline J gene. The chain carries TRBV7-2 and TRBJ1-4; 7 bases align to TRBD1. CDR3 length: 13 residues. CDR1 and CDR2 from the germline V gene are SGHTA and FQGNSA. Germline trimming cut 5 bases from V and 8 bases from J; bases unmatched to any gene: 5. CDR3: CASSRGLREKLFF. The sequenced part of the CDR3 DNA is TGTGCCAGCAGCAGGGGGCTGAGGGAAAAA.

As to this clone: The read terminates 3 residues ahead of where the CDR3 ends, so the germline J gene completes it. V and J are TRBV29-1 and TRBJ2-1, with 9 bases lining up with TRBD2. Germline lookup yields CDR1 SQVTM and CDR2 ANQGSEA. This CDR3 contains 13 residues. J gave up 5 bases and V 3 bases, and 2 bases lay outside the gene matches. The CDR3: CSVERTSDNEQFF. The DNA read from the CDR3 is TGCAGCGTTGAGCGGACTAGCGACAATGAG.

As for this clone: The read finishes 3 residues shy of the CDR3 end, and the germline J gene is used to complete it. The gene calls are TRBV20-1 and TRBJ1-2; D not resolved. Germline V gene sequence: CDR1 DFQATT, CDR2 SNEGSKA (reference sequence). Trimming pared 0 bases from V and 4 bases from J, leaving 15 bases between. This CDR3 spans 15 amino acids. The CDR3 DNA, read in part, is TGCAGTGCTAGAGATGCTCGGGGAGGCGGCTATGGC. Translating gives CSARDARGGGYG. The full CDR3 reads CSARDARGGGYGYTF.

Comments on this clone: The sequenced fragment ends 3 residues before the CDR3 boundary, so the rest is inferred from the germline J gene. V and J are TRBV20-1 and TRBJ2-7; tentatively, D is TRBD1 (6 bases). The CDR3 covers 15 residues. Germline CDR1 reads DFQATT; CDR2 reads SNEGSKA (reference sequence). Trimming stripped 3 bases from V and 0 bases from J, with 15 bases between. The CDR3 DNA, read in part, is TGCAGTGCTAGGGCCCCCAGGGGTCCCTCCTACGAG. Amino acids: CSARAPRGPSYE. The whole CDR3 protein is CSARAPRGPSYEQYF.

In regard to this clone: At one boundary the junction diverges from the germline segment, which might be a read error. With the read ending 3 residues before the CDR3 end, the germline J gene is used to fill in that end. The chain couples TRBV20-1 to TRBJ2-3, with D possibly TRBD1 on 5 matching bases. The CDR3 loop spans 12 amino acids. Germline CDR1 and CDR2: DFQATT and SNEGSKA (reference sequence). The DNA read from the CDR3 is TGCAGTGCTAGATTTGGGGCAGAGACG. Translation: CSARFGAET. The complete CDR3 protein is CSARFGAETQYF.

Turning to this clone: The missing CDR3 end, 3 residues past where the read stops, is filled in from the germline J gene. The genes are TRBV20-1 and TRBJ1-3; TRBD1 might be the D (5 bases). The V end was cut by 8 bases, the J end by 0 bases, with 14 bases between. This CDR3 has 14 residues. Per germline, CDR1 DFQATT and CDR2 SNEGSKA (reference sequence). CDR3 sequence reads: CSSATGHSGNTIYF. The CDR3 bases that were read are TGCAGTTCGGCCACAGGCCACTCTGGAAACACC.

A word on this clone: The sequenced fragment ends 3 residues before the CDR3 boundary, so the rest is inferred from the germline J gene. V and J are TRBV20-1 and TRBJ2-3; 12 bases map to TRBD2. Germline loops: CDR1 DFQATT, CDR2 SNEGSKA (reference sequence). This CDR3 has 19 amino acids. The V segment lost 1 base and the J segment 0 bases; nucleotides outside the gene matches: 11. The CDR3 sequence is CSARGLTSGGNPSTDTQYF. The CDR3 bases that were read are TGCAGTGCTAGAGGGCTGACTAGCGGGGGAAACCCTAGCACAGATACG.

To note about this clone: The read ends 3 residues early relative to the CDR3; the germline J gene fills the gap. This chain connects TRBV7-6 to TRBJ1-1, with unresolved D. Germline lookup yields CDR1 SGHVS and CDR2 FNYEAQ. The CDR3 extends over 14 amino acids. Trimming took off 1 base at V and 4 bases at J, with 10 bases between the two ends. Partial CDR3 DNA: TGTGCCAGCAGCTTAGAAACTTTGTCCACTGAA. It yields the protein CASSLETLSTE. The whole CDR3 protein reads CASSLETLSTEAFF.

On this clone: The read gets to within 3 residues of the CDR3 end, and the germline J gene fills in the rest. V and J are TRBV7-8 and TRBJ2-5; possibly TRBD1 for D (6 bases). The germline gives CDR1 SGHVS, CDR2 FQNEAQ. The V end lost 3 bases, the J end lost 1 base, and 18 bases lay between the germline ends. The CDR3 runs to 17 residues. CDR3 sequence reads: CASSFALGQKIQETQYF. The sequenced CDR3 bases are TGTGCCAGCAGCTTTGCTCTCGGACAGAAGATCCAAGAGACC. Using reference TRBV7-8 and TRBJ2-5 for the parts outside the CDR3, the full variable domain is GAGVSQSPRYKVAKRGQDVALRCDPISGHVSLFWYQQALGQGPEFLTYFQNEAQLDKSGLPSDRFFAERPEGSVSTLKIQRTQQEDSAVYLCASSFALGQKIQETQYFGPGTRLLVL.

Concerning this clone: The CDR3 end is not reached by the read, which stops 3 residues before it; the germline J gene fills it in. The same CDR3 is also encoded by other DNA sequences in this sample. The genes are TRBV18 and TRBJ2-1; TRBD2 matches 12 bases. This CDR3 is built from 17 residues. CDR1 is KGHSH and CDR2 is LQKENI in the germline V gene. Trimming took 6 bases from V and 7 from J; bases not matched to a gene: 13. The CDR3: CASSPRTSGRPPNEQFF. Incomplete CDR3 DNA: TGTGCCAGCTCCCCCAGAACTAGCGGGAGGCCCCCTAATGAG. Drawing the rest from reference TRBV18 and TRBJ2-1, the complete variable domain is NAGVMQNPRHLVRRRGQEARLRCSPMKGHSHVYWYRQLPEEGLKFMVYLQKENIIDESGMPKERFSAEFPKEGPSILRIQQVVRGDSAAYFCASSPRTSGRPPNEQFFGPGTRLTVL.

Notes on this clone: Read sequence stops 3 residues before the CDR3 end, and the germline J gene provides the missing end. This rearrangement joins TRBV6-2 or TRBV6-3 to TRBJ1-2; tentative D call: TRBD1 (6 bases). Germline assignment: CDR1 MNHEY and CDR2 SVGEGT. This CDR3 is built from 14 residues. The sequenced part of the CDR3 DNA is TGTGCCAGCAGTCCTAGGACAGCCAAGTACGAC. This encodes CASSPRTAKYD. The entire CDR3 protein reads CASSPRTAKYDYTF.

Concerning this clone itself: The read halts 3 residues ahead of the CDR3 end, with the missing end drawn from the germline J gene. V and J are TRBV4-1 and TRBJ1-2; D is possibly TRBD1 (5 bases). Germline V gives CDR1 MGHRA, CDR2 YSYEKL. V was shortened by 0 bases and J by 4 bases, with 12 bases between the two germline ends. This CDR3 is built from 15 residues. CDR3 amino acids: CASSQDRQGRYGYTF. CDR3 bases read: TGCGCCAGCAGCCAAGATAGGCAGGGTCGCTATGGC.

Points on this clone: Read sequence stops 3 residues before the CDR3 end, and the germline J gene provides the missing end. The chain couples TRBV18 to TRBJ2-7; 12 nucleotides agree with TRBD2. V shed 3 bases and J 5 bases; nucleotides not matched to a gene: 11. CDR1 is KGHSH and CDR2 is LQKENI in the germline V gene. This CDR3 region has 17 residues. The sequenced part of the CDR3 DNA is TGTGCCAGCTCACCCACCGCCGGACTAGCGGGAATCAACGAG. Translating gives CASSPTAGLAGINE. From start to end, the CDR3 is CASSPTAGLAGINEQYF.

Regarding this clone: The CDR3 end is not reached by the read, which stops 3 residues before it; the germline J gene fills it in. The chain uses TRBV19 and TRBJ1-6, with 7 nucleotides matching TRBD1. The CDR3 runs to 14 residues. Per the germline V gene, CDR1 is LNHDA and CDR2 is SQIVND (reference sequence). Trimming at V came to 4 bases and at J to 9 bases, leaving 6 bases not matched to a gene. CDR3 in amino acids: CASSRQGRGSPLHF. The CDR3 bases that were read are TGTGCCAGTAGTAGACAGGGTCGAGGTTCACCC.

CDR3 loop: CASSDLPGQDNEQFF. Incomplete CDR3 DNA: TGCGCCAGCAGCGACCTCCCGGGACAAGACAATGAG. The chain has TRBV5-1 and TRBJ2-1, with TRBD1 as a possible D gene (6 bases). Sequencing ends 3 residues short of the CDR3 end; the germline J gene provides the rest. The CDR3 totals 15 residues. Germline V lookup: CDR1 SGHRS, CDR2 YFSETQ. Between the trimmed V and J ends, which lost 4 bases and 5 bases, there was a span of 16 bases.

Regarding this clone: The CDR3 end is not reached by the read, which stops 3 residues before it; the germline J gene fills it in. This chain connects TRBV30 to TRBJ1-2; tentatively, D is TRBD1 (5 bases). The germline CDR1 and CDR2 sequences are GTSNPN and SVGIG (reference sequence). V lost 4 bases to trimming and J lost 4 bases, with 16 bases between them. CDR3 length: 14 amino acids. The CDR3 region is CAWTPTELVYGYTF. The sequenced part of the CDR3 DNA is TGTGCCTGGACCCCGACAGAATTAGTCTATGGC.

Details on this clone: The read stops 3 residues short of the end of the CDR3; the missing end is completed from the germline J gene. This sequence joins TRBV19 and TRBJ2-6; TRBD1 matches 11 bases. The germline gives CDR1 LNHDA, CDR2 SQIVND (reference sequence). CDR3 length: 17 residues. The V and J ends lost 1 base and 2 bases, in that order; junction bases with no gene match: 1. Incomplete CDR3 DNA: TGTGCCAGTAGTATAGGGACAGGGGGCGCTGGGGCCAACGTC. Translating it yields CASSIGTGGAGANV. The whole CDR3 protein is CASSIGTGGAGANVLTF.

With respect to this clone: The sequence runs out 3 residues before the end of the CDR3; the remainder is reconstructed from the germline J gene. This chain connects TRBV29-1 to TRBJ1-1; D gene uncertain. This CDR3 region has 11 residues. V lost 3 bases to trimming and J lost 2 bases, with 4 bases between them. Germline V lookup: CDR1 SQVTM, CDR2 ANQGSEA. The CDR3 loop is CSVELNTEAFF. The CDR3 DNA, read in part, is TGCAGCGTTGAGTTAAACACTGAA.

On this clone: The missing CDR3 end, 3 residues past where the read stops, is filled in from the germline J gene. This sequence joins TRBV19 and TRBJ2-3; possible D gene TRBD1, 6 bases. This CDR3 has 11 amino acids. CDR1 is LNHDA, CDR2 SQIVND, per germline (reference sequence). Trimming stripped 7 bases from V and 6 bases from J, with 8 bases between. CDR3 DNA, as far as it was read: TGTGCCAGTACTCAGGGGGATACG. Residues: CASTQGDT. The entire CDR3 protein is CASTQGDTQYF.

To note about this clone: The CDR3 goes on 3 residues after the read ends, and that part is filled in from the germline J gene. This rearrangement joins TRBV18 to TRBJ1-2, with TRBD1 matching over 11 bases. Per germline, CDR1 KGHSH and CDR2 LQKENI. The CDR3 length is 16 residues. CDR3 sequence: CASSPNPGQGDNDYTF. CDR3 DNA, as far as it was read: TGTGCCAGCTCGCCCAACCCGGGACAGGGGGACAATGAC. Variable domain in full (rest from reference TRBV18 and TRBJ1-2): NAGVMQNPRHLVRRRGQEARLRCSPMKGHSHVYWYRQLPEEGLKFMVYLQKENIIDESGMPKERFSAEFPKEGPSILRIQQVVRGDSAAYFCASSPNPGQGDNDYTFGSGTRLTVV.

Regarding this clone: The observed sequence ends 3 residues before the CDR3 terminus, with the missing tail filled in from the germline J gene. The J gene is TRBJ1-6, the V gene TRBV20-1; TRBD1 matches at 11 bases. The germline CDR1 and CDR2 sequences are DFQATT and SNEGSKA (reference sequence). This CDR3 comprises 14 residues. V dropped 6 bases and J dropped 7; count of bases not matched to a gene: 5. The CDR3 here is CSALGQGANSPLHF. The CDR3 DNA, read in part, is TGCAGTGCCCTTGGACAGGGGGCGAATTCACCC.

A remark on this clone: The read ends 3 residues shy of where the CDR3 ends; the end is completed using the germline J gene. The chain joins TRBV5-6 to TRBJ1-4; 9 bases align to TRBD1. The length of the CDR3 is 14 residues. J was trimmed by 8 bases and V by 2 bases; bases with no gene match: 4. CDR1 and CDR2 (germline): SGHDT, YYEEEE. CDR3: CASSFGTGNEKLFF. CDR3 DNA, as far as it was read: TGTGCCAGCAGCTTCGGGACAGGGAACGAAAAA.

Partial CDR3 DNA: TGCGCCAGCAGAGGAGTGGACTACTACGAG. Its translation: CASRGVDYYE. In full, the CDR3 is CASRGVDYYEQYF. This chain joins TRBV5-1 and TRBJ2-7, with a possible D match to TRBD2 (6 bases). The read terminates 3 residues ahead of where the CDR3 ends, so the germline J gene completes it. Trimming pared 5 bases from V and 3 bases from J, leaving 12 bases between. CDR1 and CDR2 (germline): SGHRS, YFSETQ. The CDR3 contains 13 residues. The full variable domain, completed using reference TRBV5-1 and TRBJ2-7, is KAGVTQTPRYLIKTRGQQVTLSCSPISGHRSVSWYQQTPGQGLQFLFEYFSETQRNKGNFPGRFSGRQFSNSRSEMNVSTLELGDSALYLCASRGVDYYEQYFGPGTRLTVT.

About this clone: The read halts 3 residues ahead of the CDR3 end, with the missing end drawn from the germline J gene. V and J are TRBV30 and TRBJ1-2; the D is unclear. The CDR3 covers 12 residues. Per the germline V gene, CDR1 is GTSNPN and CDR2 is SVGIG (reference sequence). Trimming stripped 2 bases from V and 7 bases from J, with 11 bases between. CDR3 DNA (partial): TGTGCCTGGAGTAGGCGGGCCGGTGGC. This sequence encodes CAWSRRAGG. The whole CDR3 reads CAWSRRAGGYTF.

Concerning this clone: Read data end 3 residues before the CDR3 end; the end is taken from the germline J gene. This chain connects TRBV7-6 to TRBJ1-2, with D possibly matching TRBD1 (5 bases). This CDR3 is 15 amino acids long. The germline CDR1 and CDR2 sequences are SGHVS and FNYEAQ. CDR3 region: CASSLAGGDPNDYTF. The DNA read from the CDR3 is TGTGCCAGCAGCTTAGCGGGGGGGGACCCTAACGAC.

About this clone: The CDR3 end falls 3 residues outside the read, so it is completed with the germline J gene. This sequence joins TRBV30 and TRBJ2-1; 13 nucleotides align to TRBD2. The germline V gene has CDR1 GTSNPN and CDR2 SVGIG (reference sequence). V gave up 5 bases and J gave up 7 bases; unmatched junction bases: 5. The CDR3 spans 14 residues. The covered CDR3 bases are TGTGCCTGGGCACCGGGACTAGCGGGGAATGAG. Protein product: CAWAPGLAGNE. The entire CDR3 is CAWAPGLAGNEQFF.

As concerns this clone: The CDR3 end lies 3 residues beyond the end of the read and is filled in from the germline J gene. The rearrangement uses TRBV5-1 and TRBJ1-3; TRBD1 is a possible D gene (5 bases). Germline CDR1 is SGHRS and CDR2 is YFSETQ. V gave up 4 bases and J gave up 0 bases, with 14 bases separating them. This CDR3 has 16 amino acids. CDR3 bases read: TGCGCCAGCAGCCCGGACACGATGTTCTCTGGAAACACC. Amino acids: CASSPDTMFSGNT. The whole CDR3 reads CASSPDTMFSGNTIYF.